The 10 T cell receptor beta chains below all came from one sample that was sequenced in a study of STAT5B mutations in CD4+ large granular lymphocyte leukemia. TCRdb keeps only in-frame clones here, not all; method: immunoSEQ multiplex PCR. Of about 23,000 clones listed, 79% were seen once; the top ten hold 0.42%. The sample consisted of CD4+ T cells from blood buffy coats. All receptors derive from a human donor in good health.

The V call is TRBV7-2, the J call TRBJ1-2; 7 bases are shared with TRBD1. In germline, CDR1 is SGHTA, CDR2 FQGNSA. V trimming: 5 bases; J trimming: 6 bases; junction bases outside the gene matches: 9. This CDR3 is 14 amino acids long. CDR3 loop: CASSALLTGNGYTF. In DNA, the CDR3 is TGTGCCAGCAGCGCGCTCCTGACAGGGAATGGCTACACCTTC.

This sequence joins TRBV27 and TRBJ2-2; D might be TRBD1 (6 bases). V lost 6 bases to trimming and J lost 0 bases, with 11 bases between them. Germline loops: CDR1 MNHEY, CDR2 SMNVEV (reference sequence). The CDR3 length is 15 residues. CDR3: CASSLNRANTGELFF. The DNA of the CDR3 is TGTGCCAGCAGCCTGAACAGGGCGAACACCGGGGAGCTGTTTTTT.

The V call is TRBV6-1, the J call TRBJ2-3, with 8 bases lining up with TRBD2. Germline CDR1 reads MNHNS; CDR2 reads SASEGT. The CDR3 consists of 14 residues. The V and J ends lost 6 bases and 4 bases, in that order; junction bases with no gene match: 6. Here the CDR3 reads CASRRAGAADTQYF. In DNA form, the CDR3 reads TGTGCCAGCAGACGAGCGGGAGCTGCAGATACGCAGTATTTT.

This clone appeared a few times. This chain connects TRBV5-1 to TRBJ1-2, with 11 positions matching TRBD1. Germline V gives CDR1 SGHRS, CDR2 YFSETQ. This CDR3 is 14 amino acids long. After removal of 0 bases from V and 8 bases from J, the junction contained 3 bases not matched to a gene. The chain's CDR3 is CASSLAGTGGGYTF. The CDR3 bases are TGCGCCAGCAGCTTGGCCGGGACAGGGGGAGGCTACACCTTC.

This rearrangement joins TRBV13 to TRBJ2-1, with TRBD1 matching 9 bases. The germline CDR1 and CDR2 sequences are PRHDT and FYEKMQ (reference sequence). After removal of 4 bases from V and 4 bases from J, the junction contained 8 bases not matched to a gene. The CDR3 loop spans 16 amino acids. This CDR3 reads CASSYNRGRGYNEQFF. The DNA for the CDR3 is TGTGCCAGCAGCTATAACAGGGGGCGTGGATACAATGAGCAGTTCTTC. The variable domain in full, completed from reference TRBV13 and TRBJ2-1, reads AAGVIQSPRHLIKEKRETATLKCYPIPRHDTVYWYQQGPGQDPQFLISFYEKMQSDKGSIPDRFSAQQFSDYHSELNMSSLELGDSALYFCASSYNRGRGYNEQFFGPGTRLTVL.

This chain joins TRBV7-8 and TRBJ2-1; no clear D. This CDR3 is 13 amino acids long. Germline CDR1 is SGHVS and CDR2 is FQNEAQ. The germline V and J ends were trimmed by 7 bases and 10 bases, with 17 bases remaining between them. The CDR3 coding sequence is TGTGCCAGCACCCGGCCCGAGGCGAGCGAGCAGTTCTTC. Translating it yields CASTRPEASEQFF.

V and J are TRBV10-1 and TRBJ2-1; D may be TRBD2 (6 bases). Trimming removed 8 bases from V and 7 bases from J, with 21 bases in between. Looked up from germline, CDR1 is WNHNN and CDR2 is SYGVQD (reference sequence). There are 15 residues in the CDR3. As DNA, the CDR3 is TGCGCCAGCGCGCCGGGAGCGGAGAGGCAGAATGAGCAGTTCTTC. It encodes CASAPGAERQNEQFF.

This clone was recorded a few times. The J gene is TRBJ1-1, the V gene TRBV10-3; TRBD1 matches 9 bases. V was pared by 5 bases and J by 1 base, with 5 bases of the junction left unmatched. CDR3 length equals 15 residues. Germline V gene data show CDR1 as ENHRY and CDR2 as SYGVKD. The chain's CDR3 is CAISPGTGQNTEAFF. CDR3 DNA sequence: TGTGCCATCAGTCCCGGGACAGGGCAGAACACTGAAGCTTTCTTT.

The chain recombines TRBV29-1 with TRBJ1-3; maybe TRBD1 (5 bases). The CDR3 is 13 residues long. CDR1 is SQVTM and CDR2 is ANQGSEA in the germline V gene. V gave up 3 bases and J gave up 4 bases, with 10 bases separating them. The CDR3, as DNA: TGCAGCGTTGAGGAGACAGTAGGAAACACCATATATTTT. This encodes CSVEETVGNTIYF.

This chain uses TRBV7-8 with TRBJ2-2, with 7 bases aligning to TRBD2. The J segment lost 3 bases and the V segment lost 5 bases, leaving 9 bases of the junction unmatched. CDR1 is SGHVS and CDR2 is FQNEAQ in the germline V gene. The CDR3 contains 16 residues. This CDR3 is CASSAKSGKDTGELFF. For the CDR3, the DNA is TGTGCCAGCAGCGCGAAAAGCGGGAAGGACACCGGGGAGCTGTTTTTT. The whole variable domain, filled in from reference TRBV7-8 and TRBJ2-2, reads GAGVSQSPRYKVAKRGQDVALRCDPISGHVSLFWYQQALGQGPEFLTYFQNEAQLDKSGLPSDRFFAERPEGSVSTLKIQRTQQEDSAVYLCASSAKSGKDTGELFFGEGSRLTVL.